This is a list of T cell receptor beta chains from one sample in a study of T cell changes during pregnancy in multiple sclerosis. The repertoire was sequenced with immunoSEQ multiplex PCR; TCRdb's copy has only in-frame clones and lacks some. The sample lists around 80,000 clones; 92% were seen once. The sample here was peripheral blood, taken before pregnancy. The receptors were sampled from a female donor with multiple sclerosis, enrolled in a pregnancy study. Each CDR3 is given with its conserved first and last residue. A D gene is named only where the DNA matches it firmly.

TRBV5-1	-	TRBJ2-7	CASSLLRENRYEQYF
TRBV30	-	TRBJ2-6	CAWTRSGANVLTF
TRBV25-1	TRBD2	TRBJ2-5	CASSERLAQETQYF
TRBV29-1	TRBD1	TRBJ1-2	CTRTGAPSNYGYTF
TRBV30	-	TRBJ1-4	CAERREGATNEKLFF
TRBV25-1	TRBD2	TRBJ2-1	CASSPSGGLAGGRGFF
TRBV20-1	-	TRBJ1-1	CSARAGLAFF
TRBV5-1	-	TRBJ2-7	CASSLGLSSYEQYF
TRBV5-1	TRBD2	TRBJ2-7	CASSLRVAGPYEQYF
TRBV19	TRBD2	TRBJ2-7	CASRFWASGSYEQYF
TRBV27	-	TRBJ1-1	CASSFTPTPNTEAFF
TRBV5-6	TRBD1	TRBJ1-2	CASSYRLGTGLFYGYTF
TRBV7-2	-	TRBJ1-1	CASSLGTSEAFF
TRBV4-2	-	TRBJ1-5	CASSQDLAGFSNQPQHF